Following are 27 T cell receptor beta chains from one sample sequenced in a study of esophageal squamous cell carcinoma under preoperative chemotherapy. Time point of the sample: before preoperative PTX-NDP chemotherapy. TCRdb itself ran the PCR reads through MiXCR, one entry per CDR3 protein. The data show 15,000 to 20,000 distinct CDR3 sequences, with approximately 50% seen just once and around 29% held by the top ten. Collection took place from a patient given preoperative chemotherapy. These receptors all come from a human donor with esophageal squamous cell carcinoma. The donor label of this sample is uncertain.

There are many counts of this clonotype. This rearrangement joins TRBV5-6 to TRBJ2-2; 8 nucleotides agree with TRBD1. In germline, CDR1 is SGHDT, CDR2 YYEEEE. The CDR3 runs 15 residues. Losses at the gene ends were 2 bases for V and 2 bases for J; bases not matched to a gene: 2. The DNA for the CDR3 is TGTGCCAGCAGCTTCGACAGGGGTAACACCGGGGAGCTGTTTTTT. Translation gives CASSFDRGNTGELFF.

This clonotype qualifies as large. The chain couples TRBV27 to TRBJ2-3; D is tentatively TRBD1 or TRBD2 (6 bases each). The CDR3 covers 16 residues. Germline CDR1 MNHEY, CDR2 SMNVEV (reference sequence). V lost 3 bases and J 4 bases, leaving 17 bases between the germline ends. The CDR3 coding sequence is TGTGCCAGCAGTTTCAGCTTAGGGGGGAAGTCAGATACGCAGTATTTT. Amino acids: CASSFSLGGKSDTQYF.

This clonotype has a handful of counts. The chain carries TRBV7-2 and TRBJ2-7; D call uncertain. Germline V gene sequence: CDR1 SGHTA, CDR2 FQGNSA. This CDR3 has 15 amino acids. With 3 bases removed from V and 0 bases from J, the gap between germline ends came to 12 bases. This chain's CDR3 is CASSFLATSSYEQYF. The CDR3 DNA is TGTGCCAGCAGCTTCTTGGCGACAAGCTCCTACGAGCAGTACTTC.

This chain links TRBV5-4 with TRBJ2-2, with D possibly matching TRBD1 (5 bases). Trimming stripped 2 bases from V and 3 bases from J, with 11 bases between. This CDR3 has 15 amino acids. CDR1 SGHNT and CDR2 YYREEE come from the germline V gene (reference sequence). For the CDR3, the DNA is TGTGCCAGCAGCTTACCCACAGGTTACACCGGGGAGCTGTTTTTT. It yields the protein CASSLPTGYTGELFF.

The chain has TRBV7-8 and TRBJ2-7; D is possibly TRBD2 (6 bases). The CDR3 runs to 13 residues. V gave up 3 bases and J gave up 2 bases, with 8 bases separating them. The germline V gene encodes CDR1 SGHVS and CDR2 FQNEAQ. CDR3 bases: TGTGCCAGCAGCTTGGGGGGAACCTACGAGCAGTACTTC. It encodes CASSLGGTYEQYF.

V is TRBV7-2 and J is TRBJ2-1, with TRBD1 matching over 7 bases. V dropped 5 bases and J dropped 10; count of bases not matched to a gene: 17. This CDR3 contains 16 residues. Looked up from germline, CDR1 is SGHTA and CDR2 is FQGNSA. For the CDR3, the DNA is TGTGCCAGCAGCCCCTACCGGGACAGCATTACGTACGAGCAGTTCTTC. Its translation: CASSPYRDSITYEQFF.

This clonotype appeared a few times. V gene TRBV6-4 combines with J gene TRBJ2-1; 13 bases align to TRBD2. Germline values: CDR1 MRHNA, CDR2 SNTAGT. The CDR3 contains 15 residues. Trimming at V came to 2 bases and at J to 5 bases, leaving 0 bases not matched to a gene. The CDR3 nucleotides read TGTGCCAGCAGTGACGGACTAGCGGGGGACAATGAGCAGTTCTTC. It specifies CASSDGLAGDNEQFF.

This clonotype was seen only a few times. The genes are TRBV7-2 and TRBJ2-3, with 7 bases fitting TRBD2. Germline assignment: CDR1 SGHTA and CDR2 FQGNSA. Losses at the gene ends were 5 bases for V and 5 bases for J; bases not matched to a gene: 13. The CDR3 extends over 16 amino acids. The DNA of the CDR3 is TGTGCCAGCAGCGTATGGGGGGGGAGCCTCCAAGATACGCAGTATTTT. As protein: CASSVWGGSLQDTQYF. The full variable domain, rest sourced from reference TRBV7-2 and TRBJ2-3, is GAGVSQSPSNKVTEKGKDVELRCDPISGHTALYWYRQSLGQGLEFLIYFQGNSAPDKSGLPSDRFSAERTGGSVSTLTIQRTQQEDSAVYLCASSVWGGSLQDTQYFGPGTRLTVL.

This clonotype was detected many times. This chain links TRBV7-9 with TRBJ2-7; 7 bases line up with TRBD1. Germline V lookup: CDR1 SEHNR, CDR2 FQNEAQ (reference sequence). The trim removed 4 bases at V and 7 bases at J, leaving 13 bases unmatched. The CDR3 is 15 residues long. Here the CDR3 reads CASSSATGLLMEQYF. CDR3 in DNA: TGTGCCAGCAGCTCTGCGACAGGGTTGCTGATGGAGCAGTACTTC.

This clonotype was seen just once. The chain couples TRBV7-3 to TRBJ2-5, with a weak D call TRBD2 (6 bases). Trimming pared 6 bases from V and 11 bases from J, leaving 25 bases between. Germline values: CDR1 SGHTA, CDR2 FQGTGA. The CDR3 consists of 15 residues. CDR3 nucleotide sequence: TGTGCCAGCAGGTTAGCGGTCCATGGCTACAATGAGCAGTACTTC. Translation: CASRLAVHGYNEQYF.

In its sample, this clonotype was seen a few times. This chain links TRBV20-1 with TRBJ2-1; D is ambiguous. V was shortened by 1 base and J by 5 bases, with 18 bases between the two germline ends. The CDR3 has 16 residues. The germline V gene encodes CDR1 DFQATT and CDR2 SNEGSKA (reference sequence). The CDR3 coding sequence is TGCAGTGCTAGAGTGGGAACGGCTAGTCGACACAATGAGCAGTTCTTC. It yields the protein CSARVGTASRHNEQFF.

The sample holds a few counts of this clonotype. The chain recombines TRBV9 with TRBJ2-1; 7 bases are a match to TRBD2. V lost 3 bases to trimming and J lost 6 bases; unmatched junction nucleotides: 6. Germline assignment: CDR1 SGDLS and CDR2 YYNGEE. The CDR3 spans 14 residues. The CDR3 DNA reads TGTGCCAGCAGCGACCGACTAGCCGGCAATGAGCAGTTCTTC. It is translated as CASSDRLAGNEQFF.

This clonotype was seen more than once but under ten times. This sequence joins TRBV12-3 or TRBV12-4 and TRBJ2-1; 7 bases agree with TRBD2. After removal of 10 bases from V and 6 bases from J, the junction contained 3 bases not matched to a gene. CDR3 size: 11 residues. The CDR3 region is CATGLVNEQFF. For the CDR3, the DNA is TGTGCCACTGGACTAGTCAATGAGCAGTTCTTC.

V usage is TRBV7-2 and J usage is TRBJ2-2; D ambiguous. This CDR3 is 13 amino acids long. Trimming stripped 3 bases from V and 5 bases from J, with 7 bases between. The germline CDR1 and CDR2 sequences are SGHTA and FQGNSA. The CDR3 region is CASSLQATGELFF. CDR3 coding DNA: TGTGCCAGCAGCTTGCAGGCGACCGGGGAGCTGTTTTTT.

This clonotype is medium-sized by share. V and J are TRBV11-2 and TRBJ2-1; the D is unclear. The CDR3 has 13 residues. V was pared by 4 bases and J by 8 bases, with 12 bases between. In germline, CDR1 is SGHAT, CDR2 FQNNGV. CDR3 sequence reads: CASSSTPGDEQFF. CDR3 coding DNA: TGTGCCAGCAGCTCAACGCCCGGCGATGAGCAGTTCTTC.

J is TRBJ2-2 and V is TRBV7-3; tentatively, D is TRBD1 (5 bases). V lost 10 bases and J lost 0, with 12 bases in between. CDR1 is SGHTA and CDR2 is FQGTGA in the germline V gene. This CDR3 contains 14 residues. This chain's CDR3 is CATAWGPNTGELFF. CDR3 nucleotides: TGTGCCACAGCATGGGGCCCGAACACCGGGGAGCTGTTTTTT.

The rearrangement links TRBV6-5 to TRBJ2-1; possible D gene TRBD1, 6 bases. Trimming cost V 2 bases and J 8 bases, with 10 bases left between them. Germline loops: CDR1 MNHEY, CDR2 SVGAGI. The CDR3 runs to 13 residues. For the CDR3, the DNA is TGTGCCAGCAGTTACATCAGGGGACATGAGCAGTTCTTC. This encodes CASSYIRGHEQFF.

The rearrangement links TRBV7-2 to TRBJ2-5; weak D call: TRBD2 (5 bases). CDR1 SGHTA and CDR2 FQGNSA come from the germline V gene. Trimming took 10 bases from V and 11 from J, leaving 29 bases between them. CDR3 length equals 15 residues. The chain's CDR3 is CATSLGGLAQDTQYF. The CDR3 DNA follows: TGTGCCACGAGCCTGGGCGGCCTAGCCCAAGACACTCAGTACTTC.

CDR3 DNA sequence: TGTGCCAGCAGCCACCGGGACGGCAATTCACCCCTCCACTTT. It specifies CASSHRDGNSPLHF. The chain employs TRBV7-2 and TRBJ1-6, with D possibly TRBD1 on 5 matching bases. Germline values: CDR1 SGHTA, CDR2 FQGNSA. V was trimmed by 5 bases and J by 7 bases, leaving 12 bases between them. This CDR3 is 14 amino acids long.

The V gene is TRBV7-2, the J gene TRBJ2-5; 7 bases agree with TRBD1. The V and J ends lost 8 bases and 10 bases, in that order; junction bases with no gene match: 19. The germline V gene has CDR1 SGHTA and CDR2 FQGNSA. This CDR3 spans 15 amino acids. The CDR3 nucleotides are TGTGCCAGCGGCCAGGGGGTAAGAGACAAAGACATCCAGTACTTC. This codes for CASGQGVRDKDIQYF.

This sequence joins TRBV12-3 or TRBV12-4 and TRBJ2-1; D possibly corresponds to TRBD2 (5 bases). The CDR3 is 15 amino acids. Trimming left V 5 bases short and J 6 bases short, with 17 bases between. The CDR3 loop reads CASSDRELRVNEQFF. CDR3 DNA sequence: TGTGCCAGCAGTGATCGGGAACTGAGAGTCAATGAGCAGTTCTTC.

The CDR3 here is CASRGPGIGLYEQYF. CDR3 DNA sequence: TGTGCCAGCAGGGGACCCGGGATAGGGCTCTACGAGCAGTACTTC. This chain links TRBV7-9 with TRBJ2-1; D possibly matches TRBD1 or TRBD2 (5 bases each). The J call may be wrong; the DNA end is better matched by TRBJ2-7. The CDR3 is 15 amino acids. CDR1 is SEHNR and CDR2 is FQNEAQ in the germline V gene (reference sequence).

This clonotype was seen at least ten times. This sequence joins TRBV5-1 and TRBJ2-3; D tentatively fits TRBD1 or TRBD2 (5 bases each). V lost 2 bases to trimming and J lost 1 base, with 17 bases between them. CDR1 and CDR2 (germline): SGHRS, YFSETQ. The CDR3 consists of 17 residues. The CDR3 nucleotides are TGCGCCAGCAGCTTATGGGGCCGGGAAGGGGGCACAGATACGCAGTATTTT. This translates into CASSLWGREGGTDTQYF.

This clonotype was detected only a few times. The rearrangement joins TRBV11-3 to TRBJ2-1, with a tentative D call TRBD1 (6 bases). There are 15 residues in the CDR3. V lost 1 base and J 6 bases, leaving 13 bases between the germline ends. Germline CDR1 SGHNT, CDR2 YENEEA. DNA for the CDR3: TGTGCCAGCAGCTTAGGGCAGGGGCCTTTCAATGAGCAGTTCTTC. Protein product: CASSLGQGPFNEQFF.

This clonotype was observed many times. The chain has TRBV6-2 or TRBV6-3 and TRBJ2-3, with D tentatively TRBD1 (5 bases). V lost 5 bases, J lost 2 bases, and 11 bases lay in between. CDR1 is MNHEY, CDR2 SVGEGT, per germline. The CDR3 is made up of 14 amino acids. The CDR3 protein is CASSIQQVTDTQYF. CDR3 bases: TGTGCCAGCAGTATACAACAGGTCACAGATACGCAGTATTTT.

Points on this clonotype: A read error may produce the germline difference seen at one junction end. V usage is TRBV7-3 and J usage is TRBJ2-4; D is undetermined. CDR3 length equals 13 residues. Germline assignment: CDR1 SGHTA and CDR2 FQGTGA. The CDR3 region is CASRPCNTDIQYF. The CDR3 DNA sequence: TGTGCCAGCAGGCCGTGCAACACAGATATTCAGTATTTC. The full variable domain, its missing parts supplied by reference TRBV7-3 and TRBJ2-4, is GAGVSQTPSNKVTEKGKYVELRCDPISGHTALYWYRQSLGQGPEFLIYFQGTGAADDSGLPNDRFFAVRPEGSVSTLKIQRTERGDSAVYLCASRPCNTDIQYFGAGTRLSVL.

This sequence joins TRBV6-2 or TRBV6-3 and TRBJ2-3; 9 nucleotides line up with TRBD1. V gave up 7 bases and J gave up 3 bases; unmatched junction bases: 5. The V gene's germline CDR1 is MNHEY and CDR2 SVGEGT. The CDR3 runs 14 residues. The DNA for the CDR3 is TGTGCCAGCAACAGAGGGACAGGGACAGATACGCAGTATTTT. This sequence encodes CASNRGTGTDTQYF.